These T cell receptor beta chains were read from a single sample in a study of blood T cell repertoires in COVID-19. Using immunoSEQ multiplex PCR, the repertoire was profiled, and TCRdb retains in-frame clones only, with some absent. The data show 150,000 to 200,000 clones, about 91% seen once. The specimen sequenced was peripheral blood. These receptors all stem from a woman in her forties or fifties with acute or convalescent COVID-19. The conserved cysteine and the conserved F or W are not part of the CDR3 here. Each record gives: J gene, V gene, CDR3 protein.

>TRBJ2-2|TRBV3-1/TRBV3-2
ASSLAPGSGELF
>TRBJ1-5|TRBV19
ASSPTVYSNQPQH
>TRBJ2-7|TRBV6-5
ASSYIAGVSYEQY
>TRBJ2-4|TRBV21-1
ASSKYCNFLAKNIQY
>TRBJ1-2|TRBV5-3
ARSLVRLYANYGYT
>TRBJ1-4|TRBV14
ASSHPHQATNEKLF
>TRBJ1-4|TRBV3-1/TRBV3-2
ASSQEVTGNEKLF
>TRBJ2-7|TRBV6-4
ASSDGREPDEQY
>TRBJ1-1|TRBV2
ASNPGRRNTEAF
>TRBJ1-2|TRBV5-1
ASSFGSNYGYT
>TRBJ2-7|TRBV10-1
ASSGQGAYEQY
>TRBJ2-5|TRBV4-3
ASSPGGNFAWETQY
>TRBJ2-3|TRBV7-2
ASSSGTSESADTQY